Below, 23 T cell receptor beta chains from the same sample are listed, as sequenced in a study of cytomegalovirus exposure and HLA in healthy donors. Only in-frame clones appear in the TCRdb table, and some are missing; sequencing was by immunoSEQ multiplex PCR. Among tens of thousands of clones listed, around 94% were seen once. Specimen: PBMCs. The receptors originated from a woman aged 18-29 years in good health and CMV-seronegative.

The CDR3 nucleotides read TGTGCCAGCAGGTTGCCGACTAGCGGGAACAATGAGCAGTTCTTC. It codes for CASRLPTSGNNEQFF. The chain joins TRBV7-3 to TRBJ2-1, with 11 bases that match TRBD2. Per germline, CDR1 SGHTA and CDR2 FQGTGA. CDR3 size: 15 residues. The trim removed 6 bases at V and 5 bases at J, leaving 6 bases unmatched.

The J gene is TRBJ2-2, the V gene TRBV6-1; TRBD1 is a possible D gene (5 bases). Germline V gives CDR1 MNHNS, CDR2 SASEGT. This CDR3 has 15 amino acids. V was cut by 2 bases and J by 3 bases, with 10 bases left in between. The CDR3 spells CASSEQTAYTGELFF. CDR3 coding DNA: TGTGCCAGCAGTGAACAGACAGCCTACACCGGGGAGCTGTTTTTT.

V is TRBV7-9 and J is TRBJ1-2; 8 nucleotides agree with TRBD1. The germline V gene encodes CDR1 SEHNR and CDR2 FQNEAQ (reference sequence). V shed 4 bases, J shed 4 bases, and the junction held 8 bases outside the gene matches. The CDR3 sequence is 15 residues long. CDR3: CASSSDREWSYGYTF. In DNA form, the CDR3 reads TGTGCCAGCAGCTCGGACAGGGAATGGAGCTATGGCTACACCTTC.

V is TRBV2 and J is TRBJ1-6, with TRBD1 matching 9 bases. With V trimmed by 6 bases and J by 7 bases, 7 bases remained unmatched. CDR1 and CDR2 from the germline V gene are SNHLY and FYNNEI. The CDR3 contains 15 residues. This CDR3 is CASSSGTGLNSPLHF. For the CDR3, the DNA is TGTGCCAGCAGCTCGGGGACAGGGTTGAATTCACCCCTCCACTTT.

This chain links TRBV4-3 with TRBJ1-5, with 7 bases that match TRBD1. V shed 1 base, J shed 4 bases, and the junction held 4 bases outside the gene matches. The CDR3 contains 15 residues. Germline loops: CDR1 LGHNA, CDR2 YSLEER. The CDR3 coding sequence is TGCGCCAGCAGCCAAGTGACAGGGAGTAATCAGCCCCAGCATTTT. It encodes CASSQVTGSNQPQHF.

This rearrangement joins TRBV7-2 to TRBJ2-3, with D perhaps TRBD2 (5 bases). CDR3 length: 14 amino acids. Germline V CDR1 and CDR2: SGHTA, FQGNSA. Trimming took 5 bases from V and 4 from J, leaving 13 bases between them. The CDR3 loop is CASSPWGASDTQYF. The DNA for the CDR3 is TGTGCCAGCAGCCCCTGGGGAGCCTCAGATACGCAGTATTTT.

The chain has TRBV11-3 and TRBJ2-5, with D uncertain. The V and J ends lost 4 bases and 3 bases respectively, with 12 bases between them. The germline V gene has CDR1 SGHNT and CDR2 YENEEA. CDR3 length equals 14 residues. The CDR3 spells CASSSFDSKETQYF. Here the CDR3 DNA reads TGTGCCAGCAGCTCGTTTGATAGTAAAGAGACCCAGTACTTC.

The V and J genes are TRBV7-3 and TRBJ2-1; 8 positions agree with TRBD1. V shed 5 bases, J shed 6 bases, and the junction held 9 bases outside the gene matches. The CDR3 covers 15 residues. Germline V CDR1 and CDR2: SGHTA, FQGTGA. The CDR3 DNA reads TGTGCCAGCAGCACCGGACAGGGAAGGGGCAATGAGCAGTTCTTC. Residues: CASSTGQGRGNEQFF.

J is TRBJ2-1 and V is TRBV11-2; TRBD2 matches at 13 bases. This CDR3 is built from 14 residues. The V gene's germline CDR1 is SGHAT and CDR2 FQNNGV. The V segment lost 5 bases and the J segment 9 bases; nucleotides outside the gene matches: 4. CDR3 sequence reads: CASSPGLAGIEQFF. CDR3 bases: TGTGCCAGCAGCCCGGGACTAGCGGGGATTGAGCAGTTCTTC.

This rearrangement joins TRBV4-3 to TRBJ1-2, with D uncertain. CDR1 is LGHNA and CDR2 is YSLEER in the germline V gene. Deletions cut 0 bases from V and 7 bases from J, with 30 bases between. CDR3 length: 20 amino acids. Here the CDR3 DNA reads TGCGCCAGCAGCCAAGAGTTTAAGATGGGCCTTGGGTCAGAACACATTGGCTACACCTTC. Protein product: CASSQEFKMGLGSEHIGYTF.

The chain uses TRBV30 and TRBJ1-2; 9 bases map to TRBD1. The germline V gene encodes CDR1 GTSNPN and CDR2 SVGIG (reference sequence). After removal of 8 bases from V and 6 bases from J, the junction contained 7 bases not matched to a gene. The CDR3 is made up of 12 amino acids. The CDR3, as DNA: TGTGCCACCGGGACAGGGAGGGATGGCTACACCTTC. Translating gives CATGTGRDGYTF.

The chain is built from TRBV28 and TRBJ2-1, with a tentative D call TRBD2 (6 bases). The CDR3 length is 12 residues. The V end lost 3 bases, the J end lost 9 bases, and 9 bases lay between the germline ends. CDR1 is MDHEN, CDR2 SYDVKM, per germline. The CDR3 nucleotides read TGTGCCAGCAGTTTGCTAGCGTCTGAGCAGTTCTTC. This translates into CASSLLASEQFF.

The V call is TRBV7-6, the J call TRBJ2-5; D remains ambiguous. Trimming removed 2 bases at V and 3 bases at J, with 7 bases between. Germline CDR1 reads SGHVS; CDR2 reads FNYEAQ. The CDR3 runs to 13 residues. The CDR3 DNA is TGTGCCAGCAGCTTAACAAATAAAGAGACCCAGTACTTC. This gives the protein CASSLTNKETQYF.

This chain connects TRBV6-1 to TRBJ2-7, with TRBD2 matching over 7 bases. Germline assignment: CDR1 MNHNS and CDR2 SASEGT. The CDR3 contains 13 residues. The V segment lost 5 bases and the J segment 0 bases; nucleotides outside the gene matches: 1. The CDR3 reads CASSRTSSYEQYF. In nucleotides, the CDR3 is TGTGCCAGCAGTAGGACTAGCTCCTACGAGCAGTACTTC.

The genes are TRBV28 and TRBJ2-5; no clear D. Germline V gene data show CDR1 as MDHEN and CDR2 as SYDVKM. V was trimmed by 5 bases and J by 3 bases, leaving 4 bases between them. The CDR3 runs 11 residues. The CDR3 here is CASSLEETQYF. The CDR3 coding sequence is TGTGCCAGCAGTCTAGAAGAGACCCAGTACTTC.

V gene TRBV7-2 combines with J gene TRBJ2-3, with a weak D call TRBD2 (5 bases). The CDR3 sequence is 13 residues long. Germline-derived CDR1 and CDR2 are SGHTA and FQGNSA. The V and J ends lost 5 bases and 6 bases respectively, with 12 bases between them. The CDR3 loop is CASSTEWEDTQYF. DNA for the CDR3: TGTGCCAGCAGCACCGAGTGGGAGGATACGCAGTATTTT.

The CDR3: CASSFMGAENTEAFF. For the CDR3, the DNA is TGCGCCAGCAGCTTTATGGGGGCGGAAAACACTGAAGCTTTCTTT. V gene TRBV5-1 combines with J gene TRBJ1-1, with D possibly matching TRBD1 (6 bases). Per the germline V gene, CDR1 is SGHRS and CDR2 is YFSETQ. V gave up 2 bases and J gave up 2 bases, with 13 bases separating them. The CDR3 runs 15 residues. The full variable domain, in which reference TRBV5-1 and TRBJ1-1 provide the parts outside the CDR3, is KAGVTQTPRYLIKTRGQQVTLSCSPISGHRSVSWYQQTPGQGLQFLFEYFSETQRNKGNFPGRFSGRQFSNSRSEMNVSTLELGDSALYLCASSFMGAENTEAFFGQGTRLTVV.

This chain uses TRBV27 with TRBJ2-3; TRBD1 matches at 8 bases. This CDR3 has 13 amino acids. Germline CDR1 MNHEY, CDR2 SMNVEV (reference sequence). Trimming removed 7 bases from V and 3 bases from J; junction bases left unmatched: 3. The CDR3 is CASTRQGTDTQYF. The CDR3 DNA reads as TGTGCCAGCACGAGACAGGGGACAGATACGCAGTATTTT.

V usage is TRBV19 and J usage is TRBJ1-4; 10 bases agree with TRBD1. With 9 bases clipped from V and 8 bases from J, the junction kept 9 bases outside the gene matches. The CDR3 sequence is 14 residues long. CDR1 and CDR2 (germline): LNHDA, SQIVND (reference sequence). DNA of the CDR3: TGTGCCAGCCACCCCGGGACAGGGGTCGAAAAACTGTTTTTT. Encoded protein: CASHPGTGVEKLFF. The full variable domain, its missing parts supplied by reference TRBV19 and TRBJ1-4, is DGGITQSPKYLFRKEGQNVTLSCEQNLNHDAMYWYRQDPGQGLRLIYYSQIVNDFQKGDIAEGYSVSREKKESFPLTVTSAQKNPTAFYLCASHPGTGVEKLFFGSGTQLSVL.

This sequence joins TRBV5-1 and TRBJ2-1, with 12 bases identical to TRBD2. This CDR3 contains 19 residues. CDR1 and CDR2 (germline): SGHRS, YFSETQ. The ends lost 4 bases at V and 2 bases at J; junction bases unmatched: 13. The CDR3 DNA follows: TGCGCCAGCAGCCCTTTTGCGGCTAGCGGGGGGGCCCCCTACAATGAGCAGTTCTTC. Protein sequence: CASSPFAASGGAPYNEQFF.

The rearrangement links TRBV5-8 to TRBJ1-5, with D uncertain. Germline V gene data show CDR1 as SGHTS and CDR2 as YDEGEE. There are 13 residues in the CDR3. V lost 5 bases, J lost 0 bases, and 6 bases lay in between. The CDR3 here is CASRTDSNQPQHF. The CDR3 DNA is TGTGCCAGCAGAACAGATAGCAATCAGCCCCAGCATTTT.

This sequence joins TRBV27 and TRBJ2-2, with TRBD1 matching 8 bases. The CDR3 is made up of 13 amino acids. V was pared by 6 bases and J by 8 bases, with 5 bases of the junction left unmatched. In germline, CDR1 is MNHEY, CDR2 SMNVEV (reference sequence). CDR3 residues: CASSLGQGGELFF. The CDR3 DNA reads as TGTGCCAGCAGCCTCGGACAGGGTGGGGAGCTGTTTTTT.

The genes are TRBV7-3 and TRBJ2-2; 10 nucleotides align to TRBD2. The length of the CDR3 is 15 residues. Germline V gene sequence: CDR1 SGHTA, CDR2 FQGTGA. V lost 4 bases to trimming and J lost 3 bases; unmatched junction nucleotides: 2. This CDR3 is CASSSAGGYTGELFF. CDR3 DNA: TGTGCCAGCAGCTCAGCGGGAGGGTACACCGGGGAGCTGTTTTTT.